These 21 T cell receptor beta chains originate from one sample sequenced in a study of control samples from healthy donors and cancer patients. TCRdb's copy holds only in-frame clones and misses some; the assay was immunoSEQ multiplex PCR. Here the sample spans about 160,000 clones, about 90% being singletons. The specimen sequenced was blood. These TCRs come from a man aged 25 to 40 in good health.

The CDR3 region is CASSLGLATEAFF. In DNA, the CDR3 is TGCGCCAGCAGCCTAGGACTTGCCACTGAAGCTTTCTTT. The genes are TRBV5-1 and TRBJ1-1, with D unclear. CDR3 length: 13 amino acids. CDR1 and CDR2 from the germline V gene are SGHRS and YFSETQ. The ends were cut back, 4 bases at V and 4 bases at J, with 11 bases in the middle.

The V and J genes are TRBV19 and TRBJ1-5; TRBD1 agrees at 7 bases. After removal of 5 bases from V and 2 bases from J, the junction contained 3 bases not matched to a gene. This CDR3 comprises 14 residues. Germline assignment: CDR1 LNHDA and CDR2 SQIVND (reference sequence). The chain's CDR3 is CASSSTGGNQPQHF. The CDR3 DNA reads TGTGCCAGTAGTTCCACAGGGGGCAATCAGCCCCAGCATTTT.

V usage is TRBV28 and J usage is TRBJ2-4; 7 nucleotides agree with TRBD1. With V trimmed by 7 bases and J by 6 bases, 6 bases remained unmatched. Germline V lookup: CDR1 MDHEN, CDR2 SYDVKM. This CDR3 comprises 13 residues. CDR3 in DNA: TGTGCCAGCATCAAACAGGGGCGAAACATTCAGTACTTC. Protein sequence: CASIKQGRNIQYF.

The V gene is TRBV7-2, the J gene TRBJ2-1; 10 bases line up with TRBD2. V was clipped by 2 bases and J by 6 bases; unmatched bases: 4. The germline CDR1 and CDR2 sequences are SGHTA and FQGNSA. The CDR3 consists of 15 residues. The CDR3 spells CASSLRLAGTNEQFF. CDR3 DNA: TGTGCCAGCAGCTTAAGACTAGCGGGTACCAATGAGCAGTTCTTC.

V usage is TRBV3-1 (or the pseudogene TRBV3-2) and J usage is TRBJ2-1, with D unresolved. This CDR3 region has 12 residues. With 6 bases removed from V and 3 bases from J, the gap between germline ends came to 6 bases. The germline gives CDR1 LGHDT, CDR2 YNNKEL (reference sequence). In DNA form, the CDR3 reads TGTGCCAGCAGGAAAAGCTACAATGAGCAGTTCTTC. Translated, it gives CASRKSYNEQFF.

The CDR3 spells CASSTGLGQETQYF. CDR3 coding DNA: TGTGCCAGTTCAACAGGGTTGGGGCAAGAGACCCAGTACTTC. This chain uses TRBV18 with TRBJ2-5; TRBD1 is a possible D gene (6 bases). This CDR3 comprises 14 residues. Trimming cost V 9 bases and J 2 bases, with 16 bases left between them. Germline CDR1 and CDR2: KGHSH and LQKENI.

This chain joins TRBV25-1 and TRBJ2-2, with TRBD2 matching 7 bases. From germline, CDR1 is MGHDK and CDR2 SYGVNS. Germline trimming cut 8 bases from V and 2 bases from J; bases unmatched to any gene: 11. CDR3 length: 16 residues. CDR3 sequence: CASSQSLAANTGELFF. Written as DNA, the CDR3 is TGTGCCAGCTCTCAAAGTCTAGCGGCCAACACCGGGGAGCTGTTTTTT.

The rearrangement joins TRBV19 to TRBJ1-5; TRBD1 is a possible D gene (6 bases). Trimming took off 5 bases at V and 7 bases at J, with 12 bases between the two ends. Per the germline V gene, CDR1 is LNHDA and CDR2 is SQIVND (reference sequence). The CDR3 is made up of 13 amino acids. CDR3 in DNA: TGTGCCAGTAGTGGAAGGGGGGAGCAGCCCCAGCATTTT. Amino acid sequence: CASSGRGEQPQHF.

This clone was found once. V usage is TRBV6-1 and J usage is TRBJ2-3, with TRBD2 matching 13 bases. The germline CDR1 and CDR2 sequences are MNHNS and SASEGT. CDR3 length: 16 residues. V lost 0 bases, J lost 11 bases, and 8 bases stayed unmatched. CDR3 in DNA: TGTGCCAGCAGTGAAGCGGGACTAGCGGGGACCTGGGGGCAGTATTTT. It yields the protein CASSEAGLAGTWGQYF.

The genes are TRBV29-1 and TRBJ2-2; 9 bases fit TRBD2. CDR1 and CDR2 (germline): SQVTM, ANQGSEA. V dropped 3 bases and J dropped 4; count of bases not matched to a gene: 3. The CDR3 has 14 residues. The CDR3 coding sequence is TGCAGCGTTGAGGGGACTAGCAGCACCGGGGAGCTGTTTTTT. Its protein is CSVEGTSSTGELFF.

CDR3 nucleotide sequence: TGTGCCAGCAGACGCGGTGACCTACTCTACAATGAGCAGTTCTTC. Translating gives CASRRGDLLYNEQFF. The chain couples TRBV6-5 to TRBJ2-1, with D unclear. Germline V gene sequence: CDR1 MNHEY, CDR2 SVGAGI. The CDR3 sequence is 15 residues long. V lost 6 bases to trimming and J lost 3 bases, with 15 bases between them.

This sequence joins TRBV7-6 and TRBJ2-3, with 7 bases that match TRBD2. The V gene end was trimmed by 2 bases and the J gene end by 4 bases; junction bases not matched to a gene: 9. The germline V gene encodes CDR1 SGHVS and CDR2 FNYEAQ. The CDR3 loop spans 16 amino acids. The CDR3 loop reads CASSLSGGRVSDTQYF. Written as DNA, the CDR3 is TGTGCCAGCAGCTTAAGCGGCGGGAGAGTCTCAGATACGCAGTATTTT.

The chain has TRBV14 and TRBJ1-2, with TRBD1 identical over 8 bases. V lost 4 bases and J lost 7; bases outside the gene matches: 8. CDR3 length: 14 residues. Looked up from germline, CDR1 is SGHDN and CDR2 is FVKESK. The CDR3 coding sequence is TGTGCCAGCAGCCGAATGCAGGGGGCGGGTGGCTACACCTTC. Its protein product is CASSRMQGAGGYTF.

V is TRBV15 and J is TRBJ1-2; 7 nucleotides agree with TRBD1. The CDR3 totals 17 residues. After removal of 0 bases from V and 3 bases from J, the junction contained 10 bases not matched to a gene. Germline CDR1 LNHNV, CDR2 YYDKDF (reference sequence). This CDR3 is CATSRDLFPGTDYGYTF. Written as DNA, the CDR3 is TGTGCCACCAGCAGAGATCTGTTCCCCGGGACAGACTATGGCTACACCTTC.

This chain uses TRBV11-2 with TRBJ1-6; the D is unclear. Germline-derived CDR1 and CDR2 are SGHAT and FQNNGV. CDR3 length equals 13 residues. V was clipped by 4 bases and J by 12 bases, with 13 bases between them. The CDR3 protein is CASSSMGFGPLHF. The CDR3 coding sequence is TGTGCCAGCAGCTCGATGGGCTTTGGACCCCTCCACTTT.

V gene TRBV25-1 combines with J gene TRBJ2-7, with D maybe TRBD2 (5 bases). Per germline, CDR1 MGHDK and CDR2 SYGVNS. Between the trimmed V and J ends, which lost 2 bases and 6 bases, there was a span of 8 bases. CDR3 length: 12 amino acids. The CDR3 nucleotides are TGTGCCAGCAGTGAAGTAGGGAGCGAGCAGTACTTC. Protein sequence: CASSEVGSEQYF.

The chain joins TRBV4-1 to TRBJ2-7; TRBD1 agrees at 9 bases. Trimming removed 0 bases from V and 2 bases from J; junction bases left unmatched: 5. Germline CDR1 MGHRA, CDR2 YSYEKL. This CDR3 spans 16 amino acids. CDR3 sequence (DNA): TGCGCCAGCAGCCAAGATTTGGACAGGGGTGCCTACGAGCAGTACTTC. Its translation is CASSQDLDRGAYEQYF.

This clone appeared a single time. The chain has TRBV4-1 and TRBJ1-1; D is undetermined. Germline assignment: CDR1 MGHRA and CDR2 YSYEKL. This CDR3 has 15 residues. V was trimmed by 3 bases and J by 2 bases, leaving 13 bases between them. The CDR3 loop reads CASSQPTSINTEAFF. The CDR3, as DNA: TGCGCCAGCAGCCAGCCCACATCGATTAACACTGAAGCTTTCTTT.

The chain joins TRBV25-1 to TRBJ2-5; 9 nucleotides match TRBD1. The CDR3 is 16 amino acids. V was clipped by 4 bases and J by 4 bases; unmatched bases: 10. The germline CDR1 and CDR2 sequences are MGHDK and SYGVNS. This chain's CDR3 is CASSAHRGRLRETQYF. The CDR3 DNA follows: TGTGCCAGCAGTGCCCACAGGGGGCGCTTGAGAGAGACCCAGTACTTC.

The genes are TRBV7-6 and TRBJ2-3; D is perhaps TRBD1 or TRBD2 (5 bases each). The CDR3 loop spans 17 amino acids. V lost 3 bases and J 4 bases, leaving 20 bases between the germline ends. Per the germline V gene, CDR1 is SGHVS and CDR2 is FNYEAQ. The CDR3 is CASSLRPPGAAADTQYF. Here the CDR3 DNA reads TGTGCCAGCAGCTTGCGCCCACCCGGGGCCGCGGCAGATACGCAGTATTTT.

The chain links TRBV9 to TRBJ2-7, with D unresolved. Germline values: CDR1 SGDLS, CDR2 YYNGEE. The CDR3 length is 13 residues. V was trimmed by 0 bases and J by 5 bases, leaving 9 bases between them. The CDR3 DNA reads TGTGCCAGCAGCGTAGAGTTTGTGGACGAGCAGTACTTC. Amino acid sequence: CASSVEFVDEQYF. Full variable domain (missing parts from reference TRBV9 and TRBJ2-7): DSGVTQTPKHLITATGQRVTLRCSPRSGDLSVYWYQQSLDQGLQFLIQYYNGEERAKGNILERFSAQQFPDLHSELNLSSLELGDSALYFCASSVEFVDEQYFGPGTRLTVT.